Sequencing of this T cell receptor beta chain was carried out in a study of CD8+ T cells in alopecia areata. Notes on the study in general: An increase in clonality over normal scalp was evident in lesional scalp, especially alopecia totalis/universalis. In patients, TCRs were shared less clearly than in mice, and HLA may possibly be involved.

Comments on this clone: No antigen is known for it.

Lesional scalp punch biopsies and peripheral blood came from alopecia areata patients. CDR3 size: 15 residues. Germline V gene data show CDR1 as MGHRA and CDR2 as YSYEKL. V lost 9 bases and J lost 4; bases outside the gene matches: 11. Following extraction, RNA underwent reverse transcription to cDNA, which served as the sequencing template. Clones were sequenced by immunoSEQ multiplex PCR, and TCRdb holds only the in-frame ones, with some missing. Counted here are 110,000 or so clones, 58% occurring once; the ten biggest clones make up around a quarter. This chain joins TRBV4-1 and TRBJ2-1, with 8 bases fitting TRBD2. Specimen: NKG2D-low CD8+ T cells sorted from blood. This TCR came from a human donor with alopecia areata. The CDR3 is CASTVAGNGYNEQFF. For the CDR3, the DNA is TGCGCCAGTACGGTAGCGGGAAACGGGTACAATGAGCAGTTCTTC.